This T cell receptor beta chain was recovered during a study of blood T cell repertoires in COVID-19. On the study more broadly: COVID-19 samples, acute and convalescent, were from the United States, Italy and Spain. T cells, B-cell-depleted T cells, or PBMCs provided the cDNA or gDNA that served as material.

As originally analysed: The authors estimated nucleated cell counts from reference gene primer amplification. TCRdb's copy holds only in-frame clones and misses some; the assay was immunoSEQ multiplex PCR. V, J and clone size derive from that table, while D and trimming were established from the DNA sequence. Of 200,000 to 250,000 clones listed, about nine tenths are singletons. This CDR3 contains 17 residues. Germline V gene sequence: CDR1 GTSNPN, CDR2 SVGIG (reference sequence). The junction had 16 bases not matched to a gene; V was cut back by 5 bases and J by 4 bases. This receptor was taken from a man aged 25-40 years who had recovered from COVID-19. Source material: peripheral blood. V is TRBV30 and J is TRBJ2-3, with 9 bases identical to TRBD1. The CDR3 reads CAWAGQGTSRAADTQYF. CDR3 coding DNA: TGTGCCTGGGCGGGACAGGGCACCTCCCGGGCGGCAGATACGCAGTATTTT.